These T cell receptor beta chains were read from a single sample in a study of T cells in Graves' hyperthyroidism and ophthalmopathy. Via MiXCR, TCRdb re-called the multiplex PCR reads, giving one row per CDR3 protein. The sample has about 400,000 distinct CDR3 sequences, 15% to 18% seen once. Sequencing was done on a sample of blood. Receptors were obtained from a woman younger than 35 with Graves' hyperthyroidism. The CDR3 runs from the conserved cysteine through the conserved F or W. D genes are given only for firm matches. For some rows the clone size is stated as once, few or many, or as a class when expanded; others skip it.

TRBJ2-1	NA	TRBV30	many	CAWSVNQGNEQFF	TGTGCCTGGAGTGTAAACCAGGGGAATGAGCAGTTCTTC
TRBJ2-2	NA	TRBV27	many	CASSLVSENTGELFF	TGTGCCAGCAGTTTAGTCTCAGAGAACACCGGGGAGCTGTTTTTT
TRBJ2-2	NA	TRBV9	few	CASSAGDFTGELFF	TGTGCCAGCAGCGCAGGGGACTTCACCGGGGAGCTGTTTTTT
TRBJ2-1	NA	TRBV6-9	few	CASTPWGDGNEQFF	TGTGCCAGCACCCCCTGGGGGGATGGGAATGAGCAGTTCTTC
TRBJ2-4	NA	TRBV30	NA	CAWSATDLGLAKNIQYF	TGTGCCTGGAGTGCAACGGACCTGGGATTAGCCAAAAACATTCAGTACTTC
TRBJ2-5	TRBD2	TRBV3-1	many	CATRISGGVTQETQYF	TGTGCCACCCGAATTAGCGGGGGGGTTACCCAAGAGACCCAGTACTTC
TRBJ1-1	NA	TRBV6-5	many	CASSYGLESGEAFF	TGTGCCAGCAGTTACGGGTTAGAGTCAGGAGAAGCTTTCTTT
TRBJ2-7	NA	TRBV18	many	CASSPNPSPYEQYF	TGTGCCAGCTCACCAAACCCCAGCCCCTACGAGCAGTACTTC
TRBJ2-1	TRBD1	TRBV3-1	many	CASSPNRGDNEQFF	TGTGCCAGCAGCCCGAACAGGGGAGACAATGAGCAGTTCTTC
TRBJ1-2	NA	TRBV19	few	CATQYVTYGYTF	TGTGCCACCCAGTATGTTACCTATGGCTACACCTTC
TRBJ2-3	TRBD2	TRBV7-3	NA	CASNLKASGGADTQYF	TGTGCCAGCAACTTAAAGGCTAGCGGGGGGGCAGATACACAGTATTTT
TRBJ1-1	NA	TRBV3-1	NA	CASSQGSGGNTEAFF	TGTGCCAGCAGCCAAGGTTCGGGGGGCAACACTGAAGCTTTCTTT
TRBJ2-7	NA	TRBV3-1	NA	CASSPQVAGRYEQYF	TGTGCCAGCAGCCCTCAGGTTGCGGGAAGATACGAGCAGTACTTC
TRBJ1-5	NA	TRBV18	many	CASSPPDLGSNQPQHF	TGTGCCAGCTCACCACCGGACCTCGGTAGCAATCAGCCCCAGCATTTT
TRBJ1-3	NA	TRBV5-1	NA	CASSTWDKISGNTIYF	TGCGCCAGCAGCACCTGGGACAAAATCTCTGGAAACACCATATATTTT
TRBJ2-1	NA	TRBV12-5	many	CASGPNGLATPDEQFF	TGTGCTAGTGGCCCCAACGGGCTAGCCACCCCGGATGAGCAGTTCTTC
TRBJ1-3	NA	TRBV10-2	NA	CASSEGPGGSGNTIYF	TGCGCCAGCAGTGAGGGTCCGGGAGGCTCTGGAAACACCATATATTTT
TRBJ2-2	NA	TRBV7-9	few	CASSPRDGYTGELFF	TGTGCCAGCAGCCCACGGGACGGCTACACCGGGGAGCTGTTTTTT
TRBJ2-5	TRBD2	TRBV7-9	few	CASSRGGGTSAPFFETQYF	TGTGCCAGCAGCAGGGGGGGGGGGACTAGCGCCCCCTTCTTCGAGACCCAGTACTTC
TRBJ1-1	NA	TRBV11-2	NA	CASSLWQPNTEAFF	TGTGCCAGCAGCTTATGGCAGCCGAACACTGAAGCTTTCTTT
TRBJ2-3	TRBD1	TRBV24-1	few	CATSDFGRGPDTQYF	TGTGCCACCAGTGATTTCGGCAGGGGGCCGGATACGCAGTATTTT
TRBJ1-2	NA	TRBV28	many	CASSLTYRGGYTF	TGTGCCAGCAGTTTAACATATCGAGGGGGCTACACCTTC
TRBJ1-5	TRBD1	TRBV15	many	CATSSGQGIQPQHF	TGTGCCACCAGCAGTGGACAGGGGATTCAGCCCCAGCATTTT
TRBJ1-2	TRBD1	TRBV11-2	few	CASSAGQGVLHTF	TGTGCCAGCAGCGCGGGACAGGGAGTTTTGCACACCTTC